The 3 T cell receptor beta chains in this list originate from one sample, sequenced in a study of blood T cell repertoires in COVID-19. Clones were read by immunoSEQ multiplex PCR, and TCRdb kept only the in-frame ones, dropping some. In the table there are more than 200,000 clones, around nine tenths of which are singletons. Sequenced input: peripheral blood. The receptors shown here come from a man aged 30-40 years with active or convalescent COVID-19.

V usage is TRBV27 and J usage is TRBJ1-6, with D unresolved. The CDR3 contains 14 residues. Between the trimmed V and J ends, which lost 8 bases and 7 bases, there was a span of 15 bases. Germline CDR1 MNHEY, CDR2 SMNVEV (reference sequence). Here the CDR3 DNA reads TGTGCCAGCTGCAGCGGGAATTGGAATTCACCCCTCCACTTT. Amino acids: CASCSGNWNSPLHF.

J is TRBJ2-1 and V is TRBV10-3; 16 bases agree with TRBD2. Germline V CDR1 and CDR2: ENHRY, SYGVKD. This CDR3 is 17 amino acids long. The J segment lost 8 bases and the V segment lost 4 bases, leaving 8 bases of the junction unmatched. CDR3 sequence (DNA): TGTGCCATCAGTGGCGGGACTAGCGGGGGGGCTCTCGATGAGCAGTTCTTC. It specifies CAISGGTSGGALDEQFF.

The chain couples TRBV7-2 to TRBJ2-1, with TRBD1 as a possible D gene (6 bases). Between the trimmed V and J ends, which lost 5 bases and 5 bases, there was a span of 13 bases. This CDR3 has 14 amino acids. In germline, CDR1 is SGHTA, CDR2 FQGNSA. The chain's CDR3 is CASSRPGTHNEQFF. CDR3 in DNA: TGTGCCAGCAGCAGACCTGGGACACACAATGAGCAGTTCTTC.